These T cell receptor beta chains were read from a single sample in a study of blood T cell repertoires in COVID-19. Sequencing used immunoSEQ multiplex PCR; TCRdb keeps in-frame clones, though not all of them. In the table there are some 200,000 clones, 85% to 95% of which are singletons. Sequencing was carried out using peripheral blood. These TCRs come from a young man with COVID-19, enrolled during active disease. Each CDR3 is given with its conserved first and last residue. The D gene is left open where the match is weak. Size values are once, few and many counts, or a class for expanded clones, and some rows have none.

CARGTGRPRASEKLFF | TGTGCCCGGGGGACAGGTCGGCCGCGCGCGAGCGAAAAACTGTTTTTT | TRBV30 | TRBD1 | TRBJ1-4 | .
CAGIGGGPEGEKLFF | TGTGCCGGCATCGGGGGAGGACCCGAGGGTGAAAAACTGTTTTTT | TRBV7-9 | . | TRBJ1-4 | .
CASSFQGEMNTEAFF | TGTGCCAGCAGCTTCCAAGGGGAAATGAACACTGAAGCTTTCTTT | TRBV5-5 | . | TRBJ1-1 | .
CASSIDRNTEAFF | TGTGCCAGTAGTATAGACAGGAACACTGAAGCTTTCTTT | TRBV19 | . | TRBJ1-1 | .
CASSVEPGQDLKYGYTF | TGTGCCAGCAGCGTGGAGCCGGGACAGGATTTAAAGTATGGCTACACCTTC | TRBV9 | TRBD1 | TRBJ1-2 | .
CASSRTSGGAGRTDTQYF | TGTGCCAGTAGTAGGACTAGCGGGGGGGCGGGGAGGACAGATACGCAGTATTTT | TRBV19 | TRBD2 | TRBJ2-3 | .
CASSESLDRDVNTEAFF | TGCGCCAGCAGTGAGTCGTTGGACAGAGACGTGAACACTGAAGCTTTCTTT | TRBV10-2 | . | TRBJ1-1 | .
CASSPPSYEQYF | TGTGCCAGCAGCCCCCCCAGCTACGAGCAGTACTTC | TRBV3-1/TRBV3-2 | . | TRBJ2-7 | .
CASSDGQLRDSPLHF | TGTGCCAGCAGTGATGGACAGCTTCGGGATTCACCCCTCCACTTT | TRBV25-1 | . | TRBJ1-6 | once
CASSSRAGPPLHF | TGTGCCAGCAGTTCCCGGGCAGGGCCACCCCTCCACTTT | TRBV12-3/TRBV12-4 | . | TRBJ1-6 | .
CASRGGGTGELFF | TGTGCCAGCAGGGGCGGGGGGACCGGGGAGCTGTTTTTT | TRBV3-1/TRBV3-2 | TRBD2 | TRBJ2-2 | .
CASSVTGDYNSPLHF | TGTGCCAGCAGCGTTACAGGGGACTATAATTCACCCCTCCACTTT | TRBV14 | TRBD1 | TRBJ1-6 | once
CSVGTVLNEKLFF | TGCAGCGTGGGGACAGTCCTTAATGAAAAACTGTTTTTT | TRBV29-1 | TRBD1 | TRBJ1-4 | .
CASSQDTGEAFF | TGTGCCAGCAGCCAGGACACAGGGGAAGCTTTCTTT | TRBV14 | . | TRBJ1-1 | .
CASSFRASGGPIPTGELFF | TGTGCCAGCAGCTTTAGGGCTAGCGGGGGCCCAATACCCACCGGGGAGCTGTTTTTT | TRBV7-6 | TRBD2 | TRBJ2-2 | once
CASSSTGRISVPNEKLFF | TGTGCCAGCAGTTCGACAGGGAGGATCAGCGTACCTAATGAAAAACTGTTTTTT | TRBV27 | TRBD1 | TRBJ1-4 | .
CASTPPGQGVGTEAFF | TGTGCCAGCACCCCTCCCGGGCAGGGTGTGGGCACTGAAGCTTTCTTT | TRBV7-9 | . | TRBJ1-1 | .
CASSPSWTGYTGELFF | TGTGCCAGCAGCCCCTCGTGGACAGGCTACACCGGGGAGCTGTTTTTT | TRBV9 | TRBD1 | TRBJ2-2 | .
CASSIWGTDNQPQHF | TGTGCCAGTAGTATATGGGGGACAGATAATCAGCCCCAGCATTTT | TRBV19 | TRBD1 | TRBJ1-5 | .
CASSRAGTNNEQFF | TGTGCCAGTAGTAGGGCCGGGACTAACAATGAGCAGTTCTTC | TRBV19 | TRBD2 | TRBJ2-1 | .
CASSDQGITEAFF | TGTGCCAGCAGTGACCAGGGAATCACTGAAGCTTTCTTT | TRBV6-1 | . | TRBJ1-1 | .
CASSAGGGGYTF | TGCGCCAGCTCCGCAGGGGGCGGGGGCTACACCTTC | TRBV5-1 | TRBD1 | TRBJ1-2 | .
CASSLGLAKADTQYF | TGCGCCAGCAGCTTGGGACTAGCGAAGGCAGATACGCAGTATTTT | TRBV5-1 | TRBD2 | TRBJ2-3 | .
CASSLTGQGEGNTIYF | TGTGCCAGCAGCTTGACGGGACAGGGGGAAGGAAACACCATATATTTT | TRBV5-5 | TRBD1 | TRBJ1-3 | .
CASSHRGNNSPLHF | TGTGCCAGCAGCCACAGGGGCAACAATTCACCCCTCCACTTT | TRBV11-1 | TRBD1 | TRBJ1-6 | .
CASSDDRGQPQHF | TGTGCCAGCAGTGATGACAGGGGTCAGCCCCAGCATTTT | TRBV6-1 | TRBD1 | TRBJ1-5 | .
CASRKKTVAIVSDTQYF | TGTGCCAGCAGAAAAAAGACAGTGGCCATAGTGTCAGATACGCAGTATTTT | TRBV27 | . | TRBJ2-3 | once
CASSQGLAFGTAKNIQYF | TGCGCCAGCAGCCAGGGACTAGCCTTCGGTACGGCCAAAAACATTCAGTACTTC | TRBV4-1 | TRBD2 | TRBJ2-4 | .
CASTSPGESYGYTF | TGTGCCAGCACCTCCCCGGGAGAAAGCTATGGCTACACCTTC | TRBV6-5 | . | TRBJ1-2 | .
CASSLTGEKLFF | TGTGCCAGCAGTTTGACGGGTGAAAAACTGTTTTTT | TRBV6-2/TRBV6-3 | . | TRBJ1-4 | .
CASSLAGASTDTQYF | TGTGCCAGCAGCTTAGCGGGGGCCAGCACAGATACGCAGTATTTT | TRBV3-1/TRBV3-2 | TRBD2 | TRBJ2-3 | once
CASSTGQLMNTEAFF | TGTGCCAGCAGCACCGGACAGCTCATGAACACTGAAGCTTTCTTT | TRBV5-4 | . | TRBJ1-1 | .
CASSLGTGSTGELFF | TGCGCCAGCAGCTTGGGGACAGGGTCCACCGGGGAGCTGTTTTTT | TRBV5-1 | TRBD1 | TRBJ2-2 | once
CAINDRVNTEAFF | TGTGCCATCAACGACAGGGTGAACACTGAAGCTTTCTTT | TRBV10-3 | TRBD1 | TRBJ1-1 | once
CAWARGVHEQYF | TGTGCCTGGGCCCGGGGGGTCCACGAGCAGTACTTC | TRBV30 | TRBD2 | TRBJ2-7 | .
CAIRGQGDTQTQYF | TGTGCCATCCGAGGACAGGGAGATACGCAGACCCAGTACTTC | TRBV28 | TRBD1 | TRBJ2-5 | .
CASSQMTGPNEKLFF | TGTGCCAGCAGTCAAATGACAGGGCCTAATGAAAAACTGTTTTTT | TRBV25-1 | TRBD1 | TRBJ1-4 | .
CASSPGQGADGYTF | TGTGCCAGCAGCCCAGGACAGGGGGCGGATGGCTACACCTTC | TRBV3-1/TRBV3-2 | TRBD1 | TRBJ1-2 | .
CASSPTDRAEQPQHF | TGCGCCAGCAGCCCAACGGACAGGGCGGAACAGCCCCAGCATTTT | TRBV4-1 | TRBD1 | TRBJ1-5 | .
CATKTGNTEAFF | TGTGCCACGAAGACAGGGAACACTGAAGCTTTCTTT | TRBV6-5 | . | TRBJ1-1 | .
CASRPQGFADYYGYTF | TGTGCCAGCAGGCCCCAGGGGTTTGCTGACTACTATGGCTACACCTTC | TRBV28 | . | TRBJ1-2 | .
CASSDRGPNQPQHF | TGTGCCAGCAGTGATAGGGGGCCCAATCAGCCCCAGCATTTT | TRBV6-6 | TRBD1 | TRBJ1-5 | .
CASSQTLQEQFF | TGCGCCAGCAGCCAAACACTACAAGAGCAGTTCTTC | TRBV4-1 | . | TRBJ2-1 | .
CASSALNRAYEQYF | TGTGCCAGCAGCGCACTTAACAGGGCCTACGAGCAGTACTTC | TRBV11-1 | . | TRBJ2-7 | .
CASSFWNTEAFF | TGTGCCAGCAGCTTCTGGAACACTGAAGCTTTCTTT | TRBV13 | . | TRBJ1-1 | .
CASSRGNNQPQHF | TGTGCCAGCAGCCGCGGAAACAATCAGCCCCAGCATTTT | TRBV6-5 | . | TRBJ1-5 | .
CASSLAVGRAYEQYF | TGCGCCAGCAGCTTGGCCGTAGGGAGGGCCTACGAGCAGTACTTC | TRBV5-1 | TRBD2 | TRBJ2-7 | .
CASSNMYQETQYF | TGTGCCAGCAGTAACATGTACCAAGAGACCCAGTACTTC | TRBV27 | . | TRBJ2-5 | .
CASSESGGGPYEQYF | TGTGCCAGCAGTGAATCCGGCGGGGGCCCCTACGAGCAGTACTTC | TRBV2 | . | TRBJ2-7 | many
CASSQTVDSNSYEQYF | TGCGCCAGCAGCCAGACCGTCGACTCGAATTCCTACGAGCAGTACTTC | TRBV4-1 | . | TRBJ2-7 | .
CAWSKGLAGNQETQYF | TGTGCCTGGAGCAAGGGACTAGCGGGGAACCAAGAGACCCAGTACTTC | TRBV30 | TRBD2 | TRBJ2-5 | .
CASSLARSATGYTF | TGTGCCAGCAGCTTAGCGCGGTCGGCAACCGGCTACACCTTC | TRBV7-2 | . | TRBJ1-2 | .
CASRVGHAGNTIYF | TGTGCCAGCAGAGTGGGCCATGCTGGAAACACCATATATTTT | TRBV6-5 | . | TRBJ1-3 | .
CASSRRAGGTSTDTQYF | TGTGCCAGCAGCCGACGAGCGGGGGGTACTAGCACAGATACGCAGTATTTT | TRBV7-9 | TRBD2 | TRBJ2-3 | .
CASSPGEGLNYGYTF | TGTGCCAGCAGCCCCGGGGAGGGGCTGAACTATGGCTACACCTTC | TRBV9 | . | TRBJ1-2 | once